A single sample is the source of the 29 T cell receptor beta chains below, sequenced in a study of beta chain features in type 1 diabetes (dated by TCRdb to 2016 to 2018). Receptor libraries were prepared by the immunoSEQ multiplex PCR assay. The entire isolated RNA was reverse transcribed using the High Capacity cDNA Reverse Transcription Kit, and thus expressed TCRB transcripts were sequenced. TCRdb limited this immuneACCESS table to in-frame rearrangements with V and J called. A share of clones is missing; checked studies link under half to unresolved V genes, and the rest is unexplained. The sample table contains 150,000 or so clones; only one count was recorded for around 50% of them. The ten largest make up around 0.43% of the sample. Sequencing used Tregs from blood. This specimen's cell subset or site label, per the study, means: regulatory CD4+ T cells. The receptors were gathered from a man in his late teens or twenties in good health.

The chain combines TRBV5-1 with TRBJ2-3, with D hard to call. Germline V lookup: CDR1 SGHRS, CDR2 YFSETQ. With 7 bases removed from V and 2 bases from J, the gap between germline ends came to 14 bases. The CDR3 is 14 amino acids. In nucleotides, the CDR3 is TGCGCCAGCGCGCGCAGCCAGGACACAGATACGCAGTATTTT. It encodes CASARSQDTDTQYF.

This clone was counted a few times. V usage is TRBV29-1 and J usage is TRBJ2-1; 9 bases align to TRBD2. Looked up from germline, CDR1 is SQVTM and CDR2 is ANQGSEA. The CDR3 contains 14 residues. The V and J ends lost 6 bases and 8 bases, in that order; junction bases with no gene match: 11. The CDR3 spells CSVAASGVVYEQFF. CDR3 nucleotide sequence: TGCAGCGTGGCGGCTAGCGGGGTAGTTTATGAGCAGTTCTTC.

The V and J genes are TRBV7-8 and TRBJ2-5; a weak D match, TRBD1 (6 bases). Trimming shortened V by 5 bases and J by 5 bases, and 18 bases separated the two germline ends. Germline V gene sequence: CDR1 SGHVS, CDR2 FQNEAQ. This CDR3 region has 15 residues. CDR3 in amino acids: CASSPAGALGETQYF. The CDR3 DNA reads TGTGCCAGCAGCCCAGCAGGGGCCTTGGGGGAGACCCAGTACTTC.

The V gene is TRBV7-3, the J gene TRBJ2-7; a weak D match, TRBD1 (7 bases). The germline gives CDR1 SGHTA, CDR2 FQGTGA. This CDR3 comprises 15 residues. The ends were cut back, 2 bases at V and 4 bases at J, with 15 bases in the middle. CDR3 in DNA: TGTGCCAGCAGCTTAGATGCCAGGGGGGCGTACGAGCAGTACTTC. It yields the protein CASSLDARGAYEQYF.

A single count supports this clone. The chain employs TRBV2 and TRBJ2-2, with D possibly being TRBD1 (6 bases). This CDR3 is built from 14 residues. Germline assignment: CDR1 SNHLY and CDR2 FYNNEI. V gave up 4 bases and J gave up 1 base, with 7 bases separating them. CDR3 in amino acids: CASSVQGNTGELFF. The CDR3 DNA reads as TGTGCCAGCAGTGTACAGGGGAACACCGGGGAGCTGTTTTTT.

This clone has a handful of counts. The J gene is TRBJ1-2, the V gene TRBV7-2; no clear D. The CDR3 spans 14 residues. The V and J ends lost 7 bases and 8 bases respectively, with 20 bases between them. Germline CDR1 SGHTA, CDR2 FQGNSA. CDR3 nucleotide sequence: TGTGCCAGCAACCTTCTCGACGGGGAGAGGGGCTACACCTTC. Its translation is CASNLLDGERGYTF.

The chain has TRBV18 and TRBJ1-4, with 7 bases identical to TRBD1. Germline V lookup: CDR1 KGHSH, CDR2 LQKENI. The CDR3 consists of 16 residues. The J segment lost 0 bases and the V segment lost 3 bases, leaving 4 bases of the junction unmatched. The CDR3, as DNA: TGTGCCAGCTCACCGGACAGGTTTGCAACTAATGAAAAACTGTTTTTT. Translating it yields CASSPDRFATNEKLFF.

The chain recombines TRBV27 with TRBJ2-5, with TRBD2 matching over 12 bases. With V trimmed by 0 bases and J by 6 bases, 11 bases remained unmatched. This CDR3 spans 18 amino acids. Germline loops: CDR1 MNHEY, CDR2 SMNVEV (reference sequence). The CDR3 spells CASSLSLAGGPREKTQYF. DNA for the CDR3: TGTGCCAGCAGTTTATCCCTAGCGGGAGGGCCCAGGGAAAAGACCCAGTACTTC.

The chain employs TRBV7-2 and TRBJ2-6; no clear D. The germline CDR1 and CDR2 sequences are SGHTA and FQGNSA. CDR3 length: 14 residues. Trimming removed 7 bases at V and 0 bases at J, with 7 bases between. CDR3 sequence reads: CASILISGANVLTF. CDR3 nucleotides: TGTGCCAGCATCCTAATCTCTGGGGCCAACGTCCTGACTTTC.

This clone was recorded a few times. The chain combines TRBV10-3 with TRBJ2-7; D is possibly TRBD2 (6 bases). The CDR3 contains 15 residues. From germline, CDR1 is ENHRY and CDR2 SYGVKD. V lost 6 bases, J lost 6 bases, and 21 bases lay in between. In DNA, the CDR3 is TGTGCCATCAGCCTCACCGGGGGAATCGGACTCGAGCAGTACTTC. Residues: CAISLTGGIGLEQYF.

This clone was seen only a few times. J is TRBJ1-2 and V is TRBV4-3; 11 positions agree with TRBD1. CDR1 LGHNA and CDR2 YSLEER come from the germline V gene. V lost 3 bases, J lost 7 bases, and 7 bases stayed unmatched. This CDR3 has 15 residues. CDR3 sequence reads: CASSQSGTGGFGYTF. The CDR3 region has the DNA TGCGCCAGCAGCCAGTCCGGGACAGGGGGATTTGGCTACACCTTC.

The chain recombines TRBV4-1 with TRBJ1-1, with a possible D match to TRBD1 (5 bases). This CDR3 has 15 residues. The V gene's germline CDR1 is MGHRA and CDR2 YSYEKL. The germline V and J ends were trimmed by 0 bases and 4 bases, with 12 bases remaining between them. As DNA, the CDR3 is TGCGCCAGCAGCCAAGAAGTCGGCGGGGCCACTGAAGCTTTCTTT. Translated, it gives CASSQEVGGATEAFF.

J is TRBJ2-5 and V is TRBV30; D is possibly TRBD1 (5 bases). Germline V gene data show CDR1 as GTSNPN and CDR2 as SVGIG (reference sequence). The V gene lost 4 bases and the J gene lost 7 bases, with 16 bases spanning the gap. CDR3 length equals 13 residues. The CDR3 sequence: CAWNMFTGATQYF. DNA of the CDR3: TGTGCCTGGAACATGTTTACAGGCGCGACCCAGTACTTC.

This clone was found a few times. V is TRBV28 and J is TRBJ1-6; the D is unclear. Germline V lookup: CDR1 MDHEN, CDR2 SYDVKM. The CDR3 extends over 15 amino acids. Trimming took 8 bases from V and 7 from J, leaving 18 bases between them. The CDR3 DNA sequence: TGTGCCAGCCTTACCCGGCACCGCGGGAATTCACCCCTCCACTTT. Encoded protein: CASLTRHRGNSPLHF.

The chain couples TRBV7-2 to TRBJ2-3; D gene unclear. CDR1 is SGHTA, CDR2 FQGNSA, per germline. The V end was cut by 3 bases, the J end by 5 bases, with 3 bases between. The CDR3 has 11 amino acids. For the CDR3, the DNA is TGTGCCAGCAGCTTCGGAGATACGCAGTATTTT. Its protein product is CASSFGDTQYF.

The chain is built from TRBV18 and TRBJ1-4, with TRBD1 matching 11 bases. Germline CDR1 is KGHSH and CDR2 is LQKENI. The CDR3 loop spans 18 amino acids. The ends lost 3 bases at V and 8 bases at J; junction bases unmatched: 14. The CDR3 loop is CASSPSRGQGARREKLFF. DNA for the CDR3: TGTGCCAGCTCACCTTCCCGCGGACAGGGGGCGAGGCGGGAAAAACTGTTTTTT.

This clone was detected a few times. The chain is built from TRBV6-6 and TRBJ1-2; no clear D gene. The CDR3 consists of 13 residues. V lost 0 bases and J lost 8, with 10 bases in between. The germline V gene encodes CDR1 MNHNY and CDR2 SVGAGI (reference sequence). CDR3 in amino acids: CASSYSGPGGYTF. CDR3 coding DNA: TGTGCCAGCAGTTACTCTGGTCCGGGAGGCTACACCTTC.

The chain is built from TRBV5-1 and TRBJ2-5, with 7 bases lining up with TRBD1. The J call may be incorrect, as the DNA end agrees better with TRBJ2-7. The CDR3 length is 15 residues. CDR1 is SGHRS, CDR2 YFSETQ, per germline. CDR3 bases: TGCGCCAGCAGTTTTGCCCCGGGACAGAGCTACGAGCAGTACTTC. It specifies CASSFAPGQSYEQYF.

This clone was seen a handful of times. For the CDR3, the DNA is TGTGCCAGCAGTGTTACAGGGGTGGAGACCCAGTACTTC. This codes for CASSVTGVETQYF. The rearrangement joins TRBV6-1 to TRBJ2-5, with 7 bases identical to TRBD1. The CDR3 loop spans 13 amino acids. J lost 5 bases, V lost 4 bases, and 4 bases had no gene match. Germline V lookup: CDR1 MNHNS, CDR2 SASEGT.

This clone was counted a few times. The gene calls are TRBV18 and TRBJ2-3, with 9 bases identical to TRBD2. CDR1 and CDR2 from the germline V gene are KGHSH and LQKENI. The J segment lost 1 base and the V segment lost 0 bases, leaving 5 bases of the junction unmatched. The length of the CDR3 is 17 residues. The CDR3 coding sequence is TGTGCCAGCTCACCACCGTCAATAGCGGGAGGCACAGATACGCAGTATTTT. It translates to CASSPPSIAGGTDTQYF.

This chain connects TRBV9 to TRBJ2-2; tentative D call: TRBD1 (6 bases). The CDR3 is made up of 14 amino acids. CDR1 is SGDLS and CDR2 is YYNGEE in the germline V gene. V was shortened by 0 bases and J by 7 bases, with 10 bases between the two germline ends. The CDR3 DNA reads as TGTGCCAGCAGCGTAGAAGAGGGGGTCGGGGAGCTGTTTTTT. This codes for CASSVEEGVGELFF.

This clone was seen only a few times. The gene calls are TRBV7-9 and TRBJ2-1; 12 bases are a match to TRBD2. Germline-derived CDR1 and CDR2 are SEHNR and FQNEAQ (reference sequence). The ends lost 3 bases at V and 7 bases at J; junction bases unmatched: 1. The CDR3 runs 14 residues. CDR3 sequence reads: CASSLGTSGNEQFF. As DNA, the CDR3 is TGTGCCAGCAGCTTGGGGACTAGCGGGAATGAGCAGTTCTTC.

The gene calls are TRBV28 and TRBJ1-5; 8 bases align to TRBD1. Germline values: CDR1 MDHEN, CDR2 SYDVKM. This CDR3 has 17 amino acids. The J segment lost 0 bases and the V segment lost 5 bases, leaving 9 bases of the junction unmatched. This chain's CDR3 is CASSVLWTGYSNQPQHF. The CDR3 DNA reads TGTGCCAGCAGTGTACTTTGGACAGGGTATAGCAATCAGCCCCAGCATTTT. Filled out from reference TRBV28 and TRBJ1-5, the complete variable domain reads DVKVTQSSRYLVKRTGEKVFLECVQDMDHENMFWYRQDPGLGLRLIYFSYDVKMKEKGDIPEGYSVSREKKERFSLILESASTNQTSMYLCASSVLWTGYSNQPQHFGDGTRLSIL.

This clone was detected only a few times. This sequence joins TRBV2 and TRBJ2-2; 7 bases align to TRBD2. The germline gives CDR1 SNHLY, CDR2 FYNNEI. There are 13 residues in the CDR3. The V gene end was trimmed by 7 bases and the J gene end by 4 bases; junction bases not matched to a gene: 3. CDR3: CASKERGTGELFF. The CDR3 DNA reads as TGTGCCAGCAAAGAGCGGGGCACCGGGGAGCTGTTTTTT.

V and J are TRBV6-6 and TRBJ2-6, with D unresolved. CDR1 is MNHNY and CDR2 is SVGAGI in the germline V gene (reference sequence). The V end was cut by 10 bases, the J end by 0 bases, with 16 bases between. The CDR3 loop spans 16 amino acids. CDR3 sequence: CAIPVRPGSGANVLTF. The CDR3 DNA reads TGTGCCATCCCCGTCCGGCCAGGCTCTGGGGCCAACGTCCTGACTTTC.

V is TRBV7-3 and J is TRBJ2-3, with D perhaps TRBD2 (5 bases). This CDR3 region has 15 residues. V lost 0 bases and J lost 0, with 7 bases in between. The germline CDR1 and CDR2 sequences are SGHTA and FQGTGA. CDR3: CASSLTWTSTDTQYF. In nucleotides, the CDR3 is TGTGCCAGCAGCTTAACGTGGACTAGCACAGATACGCAGTATTTT.

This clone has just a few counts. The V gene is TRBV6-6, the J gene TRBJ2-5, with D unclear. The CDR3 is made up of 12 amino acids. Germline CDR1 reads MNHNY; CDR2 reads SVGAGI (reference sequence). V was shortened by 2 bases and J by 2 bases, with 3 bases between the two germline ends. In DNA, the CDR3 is TGTGCCAGCAGTTACCCGCAAGAGACCCAGTACTTC. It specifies CASSYPQETQYF.

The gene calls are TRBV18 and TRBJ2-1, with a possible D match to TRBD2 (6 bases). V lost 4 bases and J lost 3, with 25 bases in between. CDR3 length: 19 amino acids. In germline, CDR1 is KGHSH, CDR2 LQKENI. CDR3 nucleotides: TGTGCCAGCTCACTTCCGGACGGTTTCGGAGAAGCGGGCTACAATGAGCAGTTCTTC. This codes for CASSLPDGFGEAGYNEQFF.

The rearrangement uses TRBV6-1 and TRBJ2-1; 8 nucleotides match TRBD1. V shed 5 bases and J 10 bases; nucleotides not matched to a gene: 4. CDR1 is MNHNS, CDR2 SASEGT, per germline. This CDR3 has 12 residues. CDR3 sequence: CASSNDRGEQFF. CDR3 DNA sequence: TGTGCCAGCAGTAACGACAGGGGAGAGCAGTTCTTC.